This TCR beta chain originates from a study of Graves' ophthalmopathy and Graves' hyperthyroidism. Certain patients, namely those with other autoimmune diseases, uncontrolled infections, pregnancy or lactation, were excluded. RNA transcripts yielded amplified TCR beta CDR3 regions. HTBI-primed first-round RT-PCR preceded second-round multiplex PCR. TCRdb used MiXCR to reprocess the multiplex PCR reads, holding one entry per CDR3 protein. The table shows just over 600,000 distinct CDR3 sequences, with 22% occurring only once. V was shortened by 6 bases and J by 5 bases, with 13 bases between the two germline ends. This CDR3 contains 13 residues.

The rearrangement uses TRBV12-3 or TRBV12-4 and TRBJ2-5, with TRBD2 as a possible D gene (7 bases). The sequencing input was peripheral blood. The receptor was derived from a woman under 30 with stable Graves' hyperthyroidism. Some clones in this sample may be carry-over from other donors' samples. CDR3 loop: CASSSGTMETQYF. The CDR3 DNA sequence: TGTGCCAGCAGCAGCGGGACAATGGAGACCCAGTACTTC.